One sample yielded the 27 T cell receptor beta chains listed below, sequenced in a study of identical twins. One entry per CDR3 protein results from TCRdb running MiXCR on the 5' RACE reads. The repertoire consists of around 960,000 distinct CDR3 sequences, with roughly 12% occurring once and the leading ten covering 1.5% to 2%. These same data were also listed under a study on yellow fever vaccine responses in identical twins.

Sequenced sample: PBMCs. Every receptor here comes from a woman aged 18-30 years in good health.

This clonotype occurred a few times. The chain uses TRBV11-2 and TRBJ2-7, with a possible D match to TRBD2 (6 bases). The CDR3 is made up of 13 amino acids. V lost 4 bases and J lost 3, with 10 bases in between. CDR1 is SGHAT, CDR2 FQNNGV, per germline. The CDR3 nucleotides read TGTGCCAGCAGCTATTTGGGAGGCTACGAGCAGTACTTC. Its translation: CASSYLGGYEQYF.

This clonotype came up a few times. The chain uses TRBV5-1 and TRBJ1-1; TRBD1 might be the D (5 bases). CDR3 length: 14 amino acids. The germline V gene encodes CDR1 SGHRS and CDR2 YFSETQ. V lost 3 bases to trimming and J lost 3 bases, with 12 bases between them. The DNA of the CDR3 is TGCGCCAGCAGCTGGCCAGGGTTGGACACTGAAGCTTTCTTT. Protein: CASSWPGLDTEAFF.

This clonotype has more than one count but fewer than ten. The genes are TRBV20-1 and TRBJ2-7; 8 bases fit TRBD2. The CDR3 length is 14 residues. Germline CDR1 reads DFQATT; CDR2 reads SNEGSKA (reference sequence). The junction had 7 bases not matched to a gene; V was cut back by 2 bases and J by 4 bases. The CDR3 spells CSARTSGTGYEQYF. For the CDR3, the DNA is TGCAGTGCTAGAACTAGCGGAACCGGATACGAGCAGTACTTC.

This clonotype showed up just a few times. This chain connects TRBV7-8 to TRBJ2-7, with 7 positions matching TRBD2. Germline trimming cut 4 bases from V and 2 bases from J; bases unmatched to any gene: 5. CDR3 size: 14 residues. Germline loops: CDR1 SGHVS, CDR2 FQNEAQ. CDR3 nucleotide sequence: TGTGCCAGCAGCTCCCCGGGACTAACCTACGAGCAGTACTTC. Translation gives CASSSPGLTYEQYF.

This clonotype was counted a few times. V gene TRBV3-1 combines with J gene TRBJ1-1; D uncertain. The CDR3 runs to 14 residues. V was clipped by 0 bases and J by 1 base, with 6 bases between them. Germline V CDR1 and CDR2: LGHDT, YNNKEL (reference sequence). CDR3 sequence reads: CASSQDQRNTEAFF. In nucleotides, the CDR3 is TGTGCCAGCAGCCAAGATCAGAGGAACACTGAAGCTTTCTTT.

The rearrangement uses TRBV7-2 and TRBJ1-2; D ambiguous. CDR1 is SGHTA, CDR2 FQGNSA, per germline. The CDR3 spans 16 residues. The ends were cut back, 2 bases at V and 1 base at J, with 14 bases in the middle. CDR3 in amino acids: CASSLSSQIFNYGYTF. CDR3 sequence (DNA): TGTGCCAGCAGCTTAAGCTCACAGATCTTTAACTATGGCTACACCTTC. Based on the CDR3 plus reference TRBV7-2 and TRBJ1-2, the full variable domain is GAGVSQSPSNKVTEKGKDVELRCDPISGHTALYWYRQSLGQGLEFLIYFQGNSAPDKSGLPSDRFSAERTGGSVSTLTIQRTQQEDSAVYLCASSLSSQIFNYGYTFGSGTRLTVV.

This clonotype was seen a handful of times. V and J are TRBV20-1 and TRBJ2-2, with 7 bases lining up with TRBD1. Trimming at V came to 8 bases and at J to 1 base, leaving 7 bases not matched to a gene. CDR1 DFQATT and CDR2 SNEGSKA come from the germline V gene (reference sequence). The CDR3 runs 14 residues. CDR3 protein: CSPQGILNTGELFF. CDR3 DNA sequence: TGCAGTCCACAGGGGATCCTGAACACCGGGGAGCTGTTTTTT.

The chain links TRBV10-3 to TRBJ2-7; D ambiguous. Germline-derived CDR1 and CDR2 are ENHRY and SYGVKD. The CDR3 totals 11 residues. The V gene lost 3 bases and the J gene lost 4 bases, with 4 bases spanning the gap. CDR3 nucleotide sequence: TGTGCCATCAGTGACTGGTACGAGCAGTACTTC. Translation gives CAISDWYEQYF.

This rearrangement joins TRBV13 to TRBJ1-4; D remains ambiguous. The CDR3 is 14 amino acids. Germline CDR1 reads PRHDT; CDR2 reads FYEKMQ (reference sequence). Trimming took 2 bases from V and 1 from J, leaving 5 bases between them. CDR3 DNA: TGTGCCAGCAGCTTACTGGGAACTAATGAAAAACTGTTTTTT. It translates to CASSLLGTNEKLFF.

This clonotype has at least ten counts. The chain uses TRBV7-8 and TRBJ2-1, with 11 bases aligning to TRBD2. J lost 7 bases, V lost 1 base, and 6 bases had no gene match. This CDR3 has 16 residues. Germline-derived CDR1 and CDR2 are SGHVS and FQNEAQ. The CDR3 DNA follows: TGTGCCAGCAGCTTAGTTCCTTGGACTAGCGGGAATGAGCAGTTCTTC. It yields the protein CASSLVPWTSGNEQFF.

This clonotype came up a few times. The V gene is TRBV11-2, the J gene TRBJ1-3, with D perhaps TRBD1 (5 bases). Germline V lookup: CDR1 SGHAT, CDR2 FQNNGV. V lost 4 bases to trimming and J lost 7 bases, with 14 bases between them. This CDR3 has 14 residues. The CDR3 loop is CASSSLYGGNTIYF. CDR3 nucleotide sequence: TGTGCCAGCAGCTCCCTTTATGGGGGGAACACCATATATTTT.

The rearrangement links TRBV7-8 to TRBJ2-7; 8 nucleotides align to TRBD2. Germline V gene lookup returns CDR1 SGHVS and CDR2 FQNEAQ. The CDR3 extends over 16 amino acids. V was pared by 5 bases and J by 0 bases, with 9 bases of the junction left unmatched. Here the CDR3 DNA reads TGTGCCAGCAGCCCAACTAGCGGACCTAGCTCCTACGAGCAGTACTTC. Translated: CASSPTSGPSSYEQYF.

This clonotype was picked up many times. The chain has TRBV18 and TRBJ1-1, with TRBD1 as a possible D gene (6 bases). With 0 bases removed from V and 2 bases from J, the gap between germline ends came to 10 bases. The CDR3 covers 15 residues. Germline V CDR1 and CDR2: KGHSH, LQKENI. This chain's CDR3 is CASSPPIRGNTEAFF. CDR3 bases: TGTGCCAGCTCACCACCGATCAGGGGCAACACTGAAGCTTTCTTT. The full variable domain, with the rest looked up from reference TRBV18 and TRBJ1-1, is NAGVMQNPRHLVRRRGQEARLRCSPMKGHSHVYWYRQLPEEGLKFMVYLQKENIIDESGMPKERFSAEFPKEGPSILRIQQVVRGDSAAYFCASSPPIRGNTEAFFGQGTRLTVV.

The chain links TRBV20-1 to TRBJ2-5; 8 bases are a match to TRBD2. Germline loops: CDR1 DFQATT, CDR2 SNEGSKA (reference sequence). The CDR3 runs 16 residues. Trimming at V came to 1 base and at J to 1 base, leaving 8 bases not matched to a gene. DNA of the CDR3: TGCAGTGCTAGAGTGGCCGGGGGGGCTTCCCAAGAGACCCAGTACTTC. Its protein product is CSARVAGGASQETQYF.

The chain combines TRBV29-1 with TRBJ2-4; 9 bases match TRBD1. The CDR3 is 15 residues long. Germline V gives CDR1 SQVTM, CDR2 ANQGSEA. The CDR3 nucleotides are TGCCTAGAGAGGGGACAGGGAAAAGCCAAAAACATTCAGTACTTC. Protein sequence: CLERGQGKAKNIQYF.

V and J are TRBV27 and TRBJ2-3, with 15 bases aligning to TRBD2. CDR3 length equals 17 residues. Per germline, CDR1 MNHEY and CDR2 SMNVEV (reference sequence). Trimming at V came to 3 bases and at J to 5 bases, leaving 6 bases not matched to a gene. The CDR3 bases are TGTGCCAGCAGTTTCTCGGGACTAGCGGGAGGTATAGATACGCAGTATTTT. Its protein product is CASSFSGLAGGIDTQYF.

This clonotype has at least ten counts. This sequence joins TRBV6-5 and TRBJ1-2; D might be TRBD1 (5 bases). V lost 7 bases and J lost 9, with 12 bases in between. The CDR3 extends over 11 amino acids. Germline V gene lookup returns CDR1 MNHEY and CDR2 SVGAGI. The CDR3 DNA reads TGTGCCAGCATTTTCGGGGGACGCTACACCTTC. Amino acid sequence: CASIFGGRYTF.

The rearrangement joins TRBV19 to TRBJ2-7; 11 positions match TRBD2. Germline trimming cut 6 bases from V and 2 bases from J; bases unmatched to any gene: 6. The length of the CDR3 is 15 residues. Germline values: CDR1 LNHDA, CDR2 SQIVND (reference sequence). The CDR3 here is CASSPTSGNTYEQYF. CDR3 sequence (DNA): TGTGCCAGTAGCCCGACTAGCGGGAATACCTACGAGCAGTACTTC.

The genes are TRBV21-1 and TRBJ2-3; the D call TRBD2 from the table was never checked on the DNA. TRBV21-1 is annotated as a pseudogene. CDR3 length equals 19 residues. CDR3 in DNA: TGTGCCAGCAGCAGACCGACTAATAGCGGGTCCTCCAGGGGAGATACGCAGTATTTT. As protein: CASSRPTNSGSSRGDTQYF.

In its sample, this clonotype was seen a few times. The J gene is TRBJ2-2, the V gene TRBV12-3 or TRBV12-4; D is perhaps TRBD2 (6 bases). This CDR3 is 14 amino acids long. V lost 8 bases to trimming and J lost 8 bases, with 18 bases between them. The CDR3 here is CASQALLAGGELFF. CDR3 DNA: TGTGCCAGCCAGGCCTTACTAGCCGGTGGGGAGCTGTTTTTT.

This clonotype came up a few times. This sequence joins TRBV4-1 and TRBJ2-7, with no clear D. The CDR3 extends over 14 amino acids. Trimming shortened V by 4 bases and J by 6 bases, and 16 bases separated the two germline ends. Per germline, CDR1 MGHRA and CDR2 YSYEKL. This CDR3 is CASSPTVRLGEQYV. The CDR3 DNA reads TGCGCCAGCAGCCCAACGGTCCGTTTGGGCGAGCAGTACGTC.

The sample holds a few counts of this clonotype. Written as DNA, the CDR3 is TGCGCCAGCAGCCGACCCTTGTACCGCTCGGGAGAAAAACTGTTTTTT. It encodes CASSRPLYRSGEKLFF. The chain uses TRBV4-1 and TRBJ1-4; D ambiguous. Germline values: CDR1 MGHRA, CDR2 YSYEKL. There are 16 residues in the CDR3. V was cut by 4 bases and J by 8 bases, with 20 bases left in between.

The chain couples TRBV10-2 to TRBJ2-1, with a weak D call TRBD1 (5 bases). Germline V gives CDR1 WSHSY, CDR2 SAAADI. CDR3 length: 15 residues. Between the trimmed V and J ends, which lost 2 bases and 6 bases, there was a span of 14 bases. The CDR3 DNA reads TGCGCCAGCAGTGAGGTCAGGGTTGTGTTCAATGAGCAGTTCTTC. Translating gives CASSEVRVVFNEQFF.

This sequence joins TRBV7-8 and TRBJ2-3; D is undetermined. Trimming shortened V by 4 bases and J by 2 bases, and 13 bases separated the two germline ends. This CDR3 contains 15 residues. Germline CDR1 SGHVS, CDR2 FQNEAQ. The CDR3 region is CASSWTSTNTDTQYF. The CDR3 region has the DNA TGTGCCAGCAGCTGGACCTCTACTAACACAGATACGCAGTATTTT.

The CDR3 bases are TGCAGTGCTAGAGATCCCTTTTTGGGAAGCACAGATACGCAGTATTTT. Its protein is CSARDPFLGSTDTQYF. V usage is TRBV20-1 and J usage is TRBJ2-3; no definite D call. The CDR3 runs to 16 residues. Trimming shortened V by 0 bases and J by 0 bases, and 13 bases separated the two germline ends. Germline CDR1 reads DFQATT; CDR2 reads SNEGSKA (reference sequence).

This clonotype was recorded at least ten times. The chain recombines TRBV12-3 or TRBV12-4 with TRBJ2-5; TRBD2 matches 7 bases. The V and J ends lost 6 bases and 5 bases, in that order; junction bases with no gene match: 12. The CDR3 length is 15 residues. The CDR3 coding sequence is TGTGCCAGCAGCCTAGGGACTATCTCTCCGGAGACCCAGTACTTC. The encoded protein is CASSLGTISPETQYF.

This chain joins TRBV24-1 and TRBJ2-3; 9 nucleotides align to TRBD1. The CDR3 is 16 amino acids. Germline V CDR1 and CDR2: KGHDR, SFDVKD. V shed 4 bases, J shed 3 bases, and the junction held 7 bases outside the gene matches. The DNA of the CDR3 is TGTGCCACCAGTGAGACCGGGACAGGGTGGACAGATACGCAGTATTTT. It specifies CATSETGTGWTDTQYF.